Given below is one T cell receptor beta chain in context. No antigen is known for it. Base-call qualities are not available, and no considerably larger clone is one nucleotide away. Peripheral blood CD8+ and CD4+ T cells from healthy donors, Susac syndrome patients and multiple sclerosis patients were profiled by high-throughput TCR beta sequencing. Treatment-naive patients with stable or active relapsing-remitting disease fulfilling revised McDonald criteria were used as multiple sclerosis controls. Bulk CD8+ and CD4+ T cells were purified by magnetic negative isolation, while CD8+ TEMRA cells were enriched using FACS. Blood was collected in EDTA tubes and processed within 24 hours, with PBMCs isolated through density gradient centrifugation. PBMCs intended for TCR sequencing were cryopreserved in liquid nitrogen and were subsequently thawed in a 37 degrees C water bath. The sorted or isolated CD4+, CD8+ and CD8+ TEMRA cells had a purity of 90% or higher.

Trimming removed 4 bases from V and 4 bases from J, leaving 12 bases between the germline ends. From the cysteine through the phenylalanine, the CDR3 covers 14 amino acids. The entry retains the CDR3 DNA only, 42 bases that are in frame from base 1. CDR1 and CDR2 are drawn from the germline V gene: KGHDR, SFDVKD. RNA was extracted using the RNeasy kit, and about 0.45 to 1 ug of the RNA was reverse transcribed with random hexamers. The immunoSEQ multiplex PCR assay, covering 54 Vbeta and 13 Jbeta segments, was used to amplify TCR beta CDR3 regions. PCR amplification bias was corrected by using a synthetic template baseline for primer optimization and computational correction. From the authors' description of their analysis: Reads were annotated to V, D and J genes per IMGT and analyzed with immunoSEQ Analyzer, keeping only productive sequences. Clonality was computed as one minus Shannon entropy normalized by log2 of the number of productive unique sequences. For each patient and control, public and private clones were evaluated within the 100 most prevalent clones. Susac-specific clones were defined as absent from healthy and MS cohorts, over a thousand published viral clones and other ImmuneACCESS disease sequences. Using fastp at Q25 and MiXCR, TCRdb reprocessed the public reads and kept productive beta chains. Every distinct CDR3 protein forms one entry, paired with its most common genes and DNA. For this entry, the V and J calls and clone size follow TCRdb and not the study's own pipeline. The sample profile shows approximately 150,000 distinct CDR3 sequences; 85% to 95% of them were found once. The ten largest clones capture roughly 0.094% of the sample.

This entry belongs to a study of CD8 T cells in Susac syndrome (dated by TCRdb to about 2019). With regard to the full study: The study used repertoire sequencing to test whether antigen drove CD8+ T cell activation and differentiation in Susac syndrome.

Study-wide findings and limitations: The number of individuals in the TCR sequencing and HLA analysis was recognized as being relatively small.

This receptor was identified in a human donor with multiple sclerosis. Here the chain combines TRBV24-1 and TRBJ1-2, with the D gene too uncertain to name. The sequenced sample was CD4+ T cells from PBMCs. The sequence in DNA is TGTGCCACCAGTGACCTAAATATCGGCTATGGCTACACCTTC. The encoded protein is CATSDLNIGYGYTF.